This TCR beta chain appears in the sequencing data of a study of blood T cells in healthy people across ages. Study-wide results and caveats: Long-lived donors carried more naive CD4+ cells and greater diversity than aged donors.

Comments on this clonotype: The antigen is not known.

A second PCR of roughly 7 to 11 cycles used a sample-barcoded 5' primer and a J-beta primer mix. Tags on each cDNA molecule came from a template-switch adaptor with 12 random nucleotides. No fewer than 3 million CDR3-containing paired-end reads came from each sample. MiXCR was run by TCRdb on the 5' RACE reads, yielding one entry per CDR3 protein. The data show more than 800,000 distinct CDR3 sequences, 35% to 50% seen once. The CDR3 is 15 residues long. Trimming shortened V by 5 bases and J by 3 bases, and 14 bases separated the two germline ends. The sequence was obtained from a woman aged 55-75 years in good health. The sequenced sample was blood. This sequence joins TRBV12-3 or TRBV12-4 and TRBJ1-5; perhaps TRBD1 as D (5 bases). In DNA, the CDR3 is TGTGCCAGCAGTCCCTCGGGGACCCTCAATCAGCCCCAGCATTTT. Translated, it gives CASSPSGTLNQPQHF.